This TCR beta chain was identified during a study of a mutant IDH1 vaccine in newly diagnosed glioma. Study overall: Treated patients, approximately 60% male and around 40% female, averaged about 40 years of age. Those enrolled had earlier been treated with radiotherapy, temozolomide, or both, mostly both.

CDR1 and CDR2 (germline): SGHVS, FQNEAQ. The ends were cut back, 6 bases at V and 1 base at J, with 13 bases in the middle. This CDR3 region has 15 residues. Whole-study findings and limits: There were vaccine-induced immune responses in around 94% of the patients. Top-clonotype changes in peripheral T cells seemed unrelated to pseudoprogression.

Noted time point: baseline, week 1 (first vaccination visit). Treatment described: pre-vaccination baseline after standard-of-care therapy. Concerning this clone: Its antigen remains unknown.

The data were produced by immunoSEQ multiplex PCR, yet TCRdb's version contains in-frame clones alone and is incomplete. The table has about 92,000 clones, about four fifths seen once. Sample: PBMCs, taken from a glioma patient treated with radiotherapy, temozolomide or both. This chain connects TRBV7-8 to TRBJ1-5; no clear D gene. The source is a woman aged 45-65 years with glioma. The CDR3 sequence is CASSERPWSNQPQHF. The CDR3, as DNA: TGTGCCAGCAGTGAAAGGCCTTGGAGCAATCAGCCCCAGCATTTT.